This TCR beta chain was profiled in a study of blood T cell repertoires in COVID-19. Study at large: Acute-phase and convalescent COVID-19 samples originated in the United States, Italy and Spain. From T cells, B-cell-depleted T cells, or PBMCs came the material, which was cDNA or gDNA.

Deletions cut 4 bases from V and 5 bases from J, with 5 bases between. This CDR3 comprises 11 residues. Germline assignment: CDR1 MDHEN and CDR2 SYDVKM. How the authors handled the data: Quantification of nucleated cells was approximated via reference gene primer amplification. Clones were read by immunoSEQ multiplex PCR, and TCRdb kept only the in-frame ones, dropping some. V and J calls and clone size are copied from that table; D and trimming were computed from the DNA. The repertoire holds around 20,000 clones, with almost 85% as singletons. The V gene is TRBV28, the J gene TRBJ1-2, with D possibly being TRBD1 (5 bases). This clonotype originated in a man aged 40-49 years with acute or convalescent COVID-19. Sequences were obtained from peripheral blood. The CDR3 DNA sequence: TGTGCCAGCAGTTCAGGGTATGGCTACACCTTC. As protein: CASSSGYGYTF.